These 11 T cell receptor beta chains originate from one sample sequenced in a study of blood T cell repertoires in COVID-19. Method: immunoSEQ multiplex PCR; TCRdb's copy keeps in-frame clones and lacks some. The sample records approximately 160,000 clones, more than 70% being singletons. Sequencing used PBMCs or T cells enriched from blood (not recorded which). These receptors came from a woman aged 45 to 65 in a cohort exposed to, infected with or recovered from COVID-19 (not recorded which).

As concerns this clone: At one of its ends the junction is not consistent with the germline gene, which may arise from a read error. The chain joins TRBV7-7 to TRBJ2-7; D is unresolved. CDR3 length: 18 amino acids. Germline assignment: CDR1 SSHAT and CDR2 FNYEAQ (reference sequence). The CDR3 spells CASSLIRPVGGSPYEQYF. DNA for the CDR3: TGTGCTAGCAGCTTAATCCGCCCGGTCGGCGGTAGCCCCTACGAGCAGTACTTC.

The V call is TRBV27, the J call TRBJ1-1, with D unclear. The germline V gene has CDR1 MNHEY and CDR2 SMNVEV (reference sequence). CDR3 length: 13 residues. Trimming left V 3 bases short and J 1 base short, with 6 bases between. The CDR3 loop is CASSFHRNTEAFF. The DNA of the CDR3 is TGTGCCAGCAGTTTTCACAGGAACACTGAAGCTTTCTTT.

The CDR3 region has the DNA TGTGCCAGCAGTCCCCGAACAGATTACGAGCAGTACTTC. Protein product: CASSPRTDYEQYF. The gene calls are TRBV28 and TRBJ2-7; D gene unclear. The CDR3 is made up of 13 amino acids. Germline CDR1 MDHEN, CDR2 SYDVKM. Trimming stripped 5 bases from V and 4 bases from J, with 12 bases between.

V is TRBV7-9 and J is TRBJ1-2; D uncertain. Trimming stripped 7 bases from V and 8 bases from J, with 20 bases between. Germline V gene data show CDR1 as SEHNR and CDR2 as FQNEAQ (reference sequence). There are 14 residues in the CDR3. The CDR3, as DNA: TGTGCCAGCACCCACCTCAACGGCCGGGAGGGCTACACCTTC. Its protein product is CASTHLNGREGYTF.

The chain is built from TRBV4-1 and TRBJ2-7; 11 positions agree with TRBD2. The V gene end was trimmed by 0 bases and the J gene end by 4 bases; junction bases not matched to a gene: 14. CDR3 length: 19 amino acids. CDR1 is MGHRA and CDR2 is YSYEKL in the germline V gene. This chain's CDR3 is CASSQDDQVWASGGYEQYF. CDR3 DNA sequence: TGCGCCAGCAGCCAAGATGATCAGGTTTGGGCTAGCGGGGGGTACGAGCAGTACTTC.

CDR3 nucleotide sequence: TGTGCCAGCAGTTTAGACAGGGTCATGTCCTACGAGCAGTACTTC. It is translated as CASSLDRVMSYEQYF. The gene calls are TRBV28 and TRBJ2-7; 7 nucleotides match TRBD1. The ends lost 2 bases at V and 1 base at J; junction bases unmatched: 5. The germline V gene encodes CDR1 MDHEN and CDR2 SYDVKM. CDR3 length: 15 residues.

With respect to this clone: Within the sample, other DNA sequences also encode this same CDR3. The chain links TRBV7-8 to TRBJ2-1; a possible D gene is TRBD2 (6 bases). CDR3 length: 14 amino acids. Trimming removed 5 bases from V and 1 base from J, with 9 bases in between. CDR1 is SGHVS, CDR2 FQNEAQ, per germline. CDR3 sequence reads: CASSPGTSYNEQFF. Here the CDR3 DNA reads TGTGCCAGCAGCCCCGGGACTTCCTACAATGAGCAGTTCTTC.

This clone was detected once. The chain couples TRBV6-5 to TRBJ2-3; the match to TRBD2 covers 11 bases. This CDR3 spans 16 amino acids. The V segment lost 4 bases and the J segment 4 bases; nucleotides outside the gene matches: 7. Germline values: CDR1 MNHEY, CDR2 SVGAGI. The CDR3 reads CASSFVAGGPADTQYF. The CDR3 DNA follows: TGTGCCAGCAGTTTCGTAGCGGGGGGGCCGGCAGATACGCAGTATTTT.

The chain is built from TRBV4-1 and TRBJ1-6; a weak D match, TRBD1 (6 bases). This CDR3 region has 16 residues. Trimming shortened V by 3 bases and J by 4 bases, and 13 bases separated the two germline ends. The germline CDR1 and CDR2 sequences are MGHRA and YSYEKL. The CDR3 nucleotides read TGCGCCAGCAGCCAGCAGGAAGGACAGTATAATTCACCCCTCCACTTT. Protein product: CASSQQEGQYNSPLHF.

The V call is TRBV30, the J call TRBJ2-7, with D tentatively TRBD1 (6 bases). Trimming stripped 4 bases from V and 5 bases from J, with 12 bases between. CDR3 length equals 12 residues. Germline CDR1 and CDR2: GTSNPN and SVGIG (reference sequence). CDR3 nucleotides: TGTGCCTGGACCCTAGGGGGTAACGAGCAGTACTTC. It yields the protein CAWTLGGNEQYF. The full variable domain, its missing parts supplied by reference TRBV30 and TRBJ2-7, is SQTIHQWPATLVQPVGSPLSLECTVEGTSNPNLYWYRQAAGRGLQLLFYSVGIGQISSEVPQNLSASRPQDRQFILSSKKLLLSDSGFYLCAWTLGGNEQYFGPGTRLTVT.

This chain uses TRBV6-4 with TRBJ2-1; D ambiguous. Germline V lookup: CDR1 MRHNA, CDR2 SNTAGT. The CDR3 is made up of 16 amino acids. Trimming stripped 3 bases from V and 9 bases from J, with 21 bases between. As DNA, the CDR3 is TGTGCCAGCAGTGATCCCCTGTTACCCCTACGTTTTGAGCAGTTCTTC. Translation: CASSDPLLPLRFEQFF.